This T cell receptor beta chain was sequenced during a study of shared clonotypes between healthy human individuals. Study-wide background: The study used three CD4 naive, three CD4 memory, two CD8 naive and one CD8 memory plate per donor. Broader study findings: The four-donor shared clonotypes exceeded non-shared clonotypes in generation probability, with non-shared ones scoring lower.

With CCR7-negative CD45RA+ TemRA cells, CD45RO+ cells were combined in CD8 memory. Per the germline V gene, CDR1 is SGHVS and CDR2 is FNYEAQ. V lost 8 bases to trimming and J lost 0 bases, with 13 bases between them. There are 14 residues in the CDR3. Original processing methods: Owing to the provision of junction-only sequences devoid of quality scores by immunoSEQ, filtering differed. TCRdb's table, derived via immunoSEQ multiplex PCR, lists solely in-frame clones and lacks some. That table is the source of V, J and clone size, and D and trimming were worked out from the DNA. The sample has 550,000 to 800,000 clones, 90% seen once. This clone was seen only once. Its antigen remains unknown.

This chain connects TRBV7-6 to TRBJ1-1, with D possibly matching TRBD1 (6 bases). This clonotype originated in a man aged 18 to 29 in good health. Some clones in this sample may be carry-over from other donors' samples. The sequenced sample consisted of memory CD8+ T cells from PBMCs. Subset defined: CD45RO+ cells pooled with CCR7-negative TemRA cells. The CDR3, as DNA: TGTGCCAGCCGCCCGAGGGGGTTGAACACTGAAGCTTTCTTT. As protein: CASRPRGLNTEAFF.